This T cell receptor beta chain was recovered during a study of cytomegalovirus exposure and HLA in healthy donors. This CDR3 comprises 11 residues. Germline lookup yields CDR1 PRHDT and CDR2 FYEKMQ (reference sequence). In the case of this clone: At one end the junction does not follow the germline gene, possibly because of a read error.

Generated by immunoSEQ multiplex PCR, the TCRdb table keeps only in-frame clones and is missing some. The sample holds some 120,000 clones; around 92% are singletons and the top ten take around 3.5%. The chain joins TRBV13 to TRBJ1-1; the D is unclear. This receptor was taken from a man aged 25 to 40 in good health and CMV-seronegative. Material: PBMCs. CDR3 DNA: TGTGCCAGCAGCCAGCCGACTGAGGCTTTCTTT. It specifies CASSQPTEAFF.